One sample yielded the 17 T cell receptor beta chains listed below, sequenced in a study of PD-1 blockade in classical Hodgkin lymphoma (dated by TCRdb to the early 2020s). Explained via the paper, the time point label denotes: cycle 1 day 1 (C1D1), immediately before nivolumab initiation. Relapse after autologous stem cell transplantation had occurred in all trial patients, and cohorts A, B and C were distinguished by prior brentuximab vedotin exposure. The library relied on the immunoSEQ multiplex PCR assay. What TCRdb holds here is the immuneACCESS table cut down to in-frame rearrangements. Part of the clones is not present; checked against another copy, under half of the missing clones reflect an unresolved V gene, and the others are unexplained. Recorded for this sample are some 18,000 clones; over 80% of them occurred a single time. The top ten hold 24% of the sample. The material was peripheral blood mononuclear cells (PBMCs), obtained at baseline. Receptor source: a human donor with classical Hodgkin lymphoma.

The chain carries TRBV6-5 and TRBJ1-2; TRBD1 might be the D (5 bases). CDR1 is MNHEY, CDR2 SVGAGI, per germline. CDR3 size: 12 residues. The V end was cut by 6 bases, the J end by 5 bases, with 10 bases between. As DNA, the CDR3 is TGTGCCAGCAGCCCGACAGATTATGGCTACACCTTC. Amino acid sequence: CASSPTDYGYTF.

This clone was seen once. The chain has TRBV5-4 and TRBJ1-2; 9 nucleotides line up with TRBD1. CDR1 SGHNT and CDR2 YYREEE come from the germline V gene (reference sequence). The V gene end was trimmed by 3 bases and the J gene end by 5 bases; junction bases not matched to a gene: 11. The CDR3 sequence is 16 residues long. CDR3 DNA: TGTGCCAGCAGCTCCAACAGGGGGCCTGCCATATATGGCTACACCTTC. Translated: CASSSNRGPAIYGYTF.

This chain links TRBV5-1 with TRBJ2-3, with D perhaps matching TRBD1 or TRBD2 (6 bases each). The CDR3 runs 16 residues. Germline V gene sequence: CDR1 SGHRS, CDR2 YFSETQ. The V gene lost 0 bases and the J gene lost 0 bases, with 11 bases spanning the gap. CDR3 nucleotides: TGCGCCAGCAGCTTGGGTCGGGGGCAAAGCACAGATACGCAGTATTTT. This translates into CASSLGRGQSTDTQYF. The whole variable domain, filled in from reference TRBV5-1 and TRBJ2-3, reads KAGVTQTPRYLIKTRGQQVTLSCSPISGHRSVSWYQQTPGQGLQFLFEYFSETQRNKGNFPGRFSGRQFSNSRSEMNVSTLELGDSALYLCASSLGRGQSTDTQYFGPGTRLTVL.

This clone was detected only a few times. V is TRBV28 and J is TRBJ2-7, with unresolved D. The CDR3 has 15 residues. Germline lookup yields CDR1 MDHEN and CDR2 SYDVKM. Trimming stripped 4 bases from V and 6 bases from J, with 19 bases between. The CDR3 region has the DNA TGTGCCAGCAGTTCGTCGGGCCTCAGACCGGGCGAGCAGTACTTC. It yields the protein CASSSSGLRPGEQYF.

The V gene is TRBV19, the J gene TRBJ1-4; 7 nucleotides agree with TRBD1. CDR3 length: 14 residues. V gave up 11 bases and J gave up 8 bases; unmatched junction bases: 14. Germline values: CDR1 LNHDA, CDR2 SQIVND (reference sequence). The CDR3 reads CAVGSTGEGEKLFF. The CDR3 nucleotides are TGTGCCGTGGGGTCTACAGGGGAAGGCGAAAAACTGTTTTTT.

The rearrangement uses TRBV30 and TRBJ1-5; 8 bases are shared with TRBD1. The CDR3 is made up of 17 amino acids. Trimming removed 4 bases from V and 0 bases from J; junction bases left unmatched: 11. Germline V lookup: CDR1 GTSNPN, CDR2 SVGIG (reference sequence). CDR3 amino acids: CAWTAPGTGYSNQPQHF. CDR3 coding DNA: TGTGCCTGGACCGCCCCCGGGACAGGATATAGCAATCAGCCCCAGCATTTT.

The V and J genes are TRBV7-6 and TRBJ2-2; D is unclear. This CDR3 region has 16 residues. V lost 0 bases, J lost 5 bases, and 13 bases lay in between. The germline CDR1 and CDR2 sequences are SGHVS and FNYEAQ. Here the CDR3 reads CASSLARLGPTGELFF. The CDR3 DNA is TGTGCCAGCAGCTTAGCCCGCTTAGGTCCGACCGGGGAGCTGTTTTTT.

This rearrangement joins TRBV10-3 to TRBJ1-2; D remains unclear. Germline V gene data show CDR1 as ENHRY and CDR2 as SYGVKD. The CDR3 runs to 12 residues. Trimming removed 7 bases at V and 2 bases at J, with 8 bases between. In DNA form, the CDR3 reads TGTGCCATCAAAATTCCGAACTATGGCTACACCTTC. This sequence encodes CAIKIPNYGYTF.

The CDR3 coding sequence is TGTGCCAGCAGTGAAAGTTTGGGGACAGAGCAGTACTTC. Protein sequence: CASSESLGTEQYF. This chain links TRBV6-1 with TRBJ2-7; D might be TRBD1 (6 bases). Trimming removed 2 bases from V and 7 bases from J, with 12 bases in between. Germline lookup yields CDR1 MNHNS and CDR2 SASEGT. The CDR3 consists of 13 residues.

By proportion, this clone is medium-sized. J is TRBJ1-2 and V is TRBV4-1, with D possibly being TRBD1 (6 bases). Germline loops: CDR1 MGHRA, CDR2 YSYEKL. V lost 4 bases and J lost 4, with 13 bases in between. CDR3 length: 14 amino acids. CDR3 in DNA: TGCGCCAGCAGCCCCCCTCTGACAGGCTATGGCTACACCTTC. It is translated as CASSPPLTGYGYTF.

This rearrangement joins TRBV10-3 to TRBJ2-1; TRBD2 agrees at 7 bases. Trimming removed 10 bases from V and 3 bases from J; junction bases left unmatched: 6. Germline V gene sequence: CDR1 ENHRY, CDR2 SYGVKD. The CDR3 runs to 13 residues. The CDR3 DNA sequence: TGTGCCAAGGTAAGCGGGGTCTACAATGAGCAGTTCTTC. Its protein is CAKVSGVYNEQFF.

Only a few counts were recorded for this clone. This chain connects TRBV6-6 to TRBJ2-2; 7 bases match TRBD1. With 2 bases clipped from V and 7 bases from J, the junction kept 10 bases outside the gene matches. CDR1 is MNHNY, CDR2 SVGAGI, per germline (reference sequence). The CDR3 is made up of 16 amino acids. CDR3 sequence: CASSYPVTGYGGELFF. The CDR3 nucleotides are TGTGCCAGCAGTTACCCCGTGACAGGGTACGGCGGGGAGCTGTTTTTT.

The CDR3 sequence is CASSPRGPDTQYF. In nucleotides, the CDR3 is TGTGCCAGCAGCCCGAGGGGCCCAGATACGCAGTATTTT. This chain uses TRBV7-9 with TRBJ2-3; D may correspond to TRBD1 or TRBD2 (5 bases each). The CDR3 has 13 amino acids. Germline V lookup: CDR1 SEHNR, CDR2 FQNEAQ (reference sequence). Trimming removed 5 bases from V and 4 bases from J, with 10 bases in between.

The CDR3 region is CASSIDGTPQETQYF. CDR3 DNA: TGTGCCAGTAGTATAGACGGGACACCACAAGAGACCCAGTACTTC. The rearrangement joins TRBV19 to TRBJ2-5; TRBD1 might be the D (6 bases). Germline loops: CDR1 LNHDA, CDR2 SQIVND (reference sequence). The CDR3 runs to 15 residues. V lost 0 bases, J lost 2 bases, and 10 bases lay in between.

The chain employs TRBV7-9 and TRBJ1-4, with 8 bases matching TRBD1. The germline V gene encodes CDR1 SEHNR and CDR2 FQNEAQ (reference sequence). With V trimmed by 5 bases and J by 5 bases, 4 bases remained unmatched. This CDR3 comprises 14 residues. For the CDR3, the DNA is TGTGCCAGCAGCATACAGGGGGTAAATGAAAAACTGTTTTTT. It translates to CASSIQGVNEKLFF.

The gene calls are TRBV10-3 and TRBJ1-6; 8 positions agree with TRBD1. Trimming took 6 bases from V and 12 from J; bases not matched to a gene: 4. CDR3 size: 12 residues. Per the germline V gene, CDR1 is ENHRY and CDR2 is SYGVKD. The CDR3 loop reads CAIRQGEEPLHF. DNA of the CDR3: TGTGCCATCAGACAGGGGGAAGAACCCCTCCACTTT.

V is TRBV9 and J is TRBJ2-2; D gene unclear. CDR1 SGDLS and CDR2 YYNGEE come from the germline V gene. V lost 0 bases, J lost 0 bases, and 9 bases lay in between. This CDR3 is built from 16 residues. CDR3 residues: CASSVGQQTNTGELFF. CDR3 DNA sequence: TGTGCCAGCAGCGTAGGGCAGCAAACGAACACCGGGGAGCTGTTTTTT.